This T cell receptor (beta chain) was captured in a study of shared clonotypes between healthy human individuals (dated by TCRdb to 2020 to 2022). Broadly, across the study: A couple of women and three men aged 18 to 49 years were included in the cohort. To increase sequencing depth and limit assay-specific biases, different laboratories used diverse techniques to prepare libraries and sequence TCR repertoires. Per donor, three plates each were used for CD4 naive and CD4 memory, two for CD8 naive, and one for CD8 memory. Per donor, leukapheresis produced somewhere between about 0.85 and 9.5 billion PBMCs. The study deeply sequenced blood TCR repertoires of roughly five healthy adults to estimate repertoire size and the extent of clonotype sharing between individuals.

Clipping removes 5 bases from V and 4 bases from J, with 7 as the unmatched junction base count. The germline V gene (reference sequence) yields LNHDA for CDR1 and SQIVND for CDR2. From the cysteine through the phenylalanine, the CDR3 covers 14 amino acids. Just the 42-base CDR3 DNA is kept, in frame starting at base 1. Of note for this clone: Its antigen is still unknown. Base-call qualities are not available, and no considerably larger clone is one nucleotide away.

Donors were healthy HIV-negative adults with no recently reported acute infections or vaccinations. All donors were Caucasian adults living in Nashville, Tennessee, USA. CD4+ T cells were enriched by magnetic negative selection; naive cells were then positively selected on CD45RA, and the negative fraction formed the memory subset. Blood was collected by leukapheresis, and PBMCs were isolated by Ficoll-Histopaque density gradient centrifugation and then cryopreserved in liquid nitrogen vapor phase. Analytical flow cytometry was used to check the purity and quantity of each magnetically sorted T cell population. Genomic DNA was isolated from every sorted fraction and measured by UV absorbance on a Nanodrop 2000c. Using the deep immunoSEQ assay, multiplex PCR amplified TCR CDR3 regions from genomic DNA. Extracted genomic DNA from each cell subset was distributed evenly across all wells of several immunoSEQ 96-well plates, and each plate was treated as a replicate. Each replicate PCR for sorted subsets received around 200 ng genomic DNA, equal to about 29,000 T cell genomes. The purified libraries were quantified using a Qubit 3.0 fluorometer, sized with a Bioanalyzer 2100, and then quantified again using the KAPA Library Quantification kit. Each immunoSEQ 96-well plate was sequenced on its own single-read 150-cycle Illumina NextSeq 550 flow cell. Turning to the authors' computational methods: Because the immunoSEQ output included only junctional sequences and no quality scores, the filtering could not be the same as the filtering used for full-length reads. Sequences were annotated with PyIR, a Python wrapper for IgBLAST v1.9, and V/J genes and CDR3 were assigned using IMGT germline references. Reads with weak V/J assignments (E-value above 1e-6), missing CDR3, stop codons, out-of-frame junctions, or ambiguous translated residues were removed. V3J clonotypes were defined as sequences sharing an identical inferred V gene, J gene, and CDR3 amino acid sequence. Percentage overlap between repertoires was calculated by dividing the number of shared unique clonotypes by the size of the smaller repertoire. Repertoire richness was assessed with RTK rarefaction, the Chao1 estimator, and Recon v2.1 estimates of unobserved clonotypes. Generation probabilities were computed with OLGA for all TCRbeta clonotypes obtained by the gDNA method from several donors. As stored in TCRdb, this immuneACCESS dataset retains in-frame rearrangements with V and J assigned. A fraction of the clones does not appear; measured against another copy, unresolved V genes explain less than half of the discrepancy, and the remainder lacks a known reason. The V and J calls and the clone size are those of that table, but D and trimming were determined from the DNA. For this sample there are a few hundred thousand clones; around 97% appear just once. Of the sample, 0.057% falls within the top ten clones.

Study-wide findings and limitations: Estimated clonotype richness was generally larger for naive than for memory subsets. Pairwise subsampling led to the expectation that sequencing depth would affect the degree of clonotype sharing among donors. Compared with non-shared clonotypes, clonotypes shared by all four sorted-subset donors had higher generation probabilities. Because the study included a small number of donors, the genetic and exposure-history diversity represented was limited. Approximately 5% of naive CD4, approximately 3.7% of naive CD8, about 2.5% of memory CD4, and around 0.42% of memory CD8 clonotypes were shared across four donors. Sampling was restricted to blood, and TCR repertoires in tissues likely differ from the TCR repertoires found in blood. Even with the large sequencing depth, rarefaction of the sorted-subset datasets indicated that sequencing was incomplete.

The sequence was collected from a woman in her thirties in good health. Recombination connected TRBV19 to TRBJ1-1; TRBD1 lines up with 7 middle nucleotides. The material sequenced was naive CD4+ T cells sorted from blood. This sample's cell subset or site label indicates: CD45RA+ positively selected. The sequenced DNA is TGTGCCAGTAGTGAAGGGCAGGGGGTCACTGAAGCTTTCTTT. It translates to CASSEGQGVTEAFF.